The clone carrying this T cell receptor (beta chain) was picked up a small number of times. Antigen specificity is unknown. Culture lasted over 9 days before CD4+ T cell isolation. TCRdb's table, derived via immunoSEQ multiplex PCR, lists solely in-frame clones and lacks some. The data show roughly 64,000 clones, with just over 70% seen just once and under 25% held by the top ten. The data originate from a study of vaccination effects on CD4 cells after COVID-19. The CDR3 loop spans 13 amino acids. V shed 7 bases and J 5 bases; nucleotides not matched to a gene: 9. Germline-derived CDR1 and CDR2 are SQVTM and ANQGSEA.

The source is a human donor who had a prior SARS-CoV-2 infection. The gene calls are TRBV29-1 and TRBJ1-2, with 8 positions matching TRBD1. Sequenced here: CD4+ T cells from PBMCs cultured without peptide, sampled before COVID-19 vaccination. The CDR3 spells CSALGDRMYGYTF. The CDR3 DNA reads TGCAGCGCCCTGGGGGACAGGATGTATGGCTACACCTTC.